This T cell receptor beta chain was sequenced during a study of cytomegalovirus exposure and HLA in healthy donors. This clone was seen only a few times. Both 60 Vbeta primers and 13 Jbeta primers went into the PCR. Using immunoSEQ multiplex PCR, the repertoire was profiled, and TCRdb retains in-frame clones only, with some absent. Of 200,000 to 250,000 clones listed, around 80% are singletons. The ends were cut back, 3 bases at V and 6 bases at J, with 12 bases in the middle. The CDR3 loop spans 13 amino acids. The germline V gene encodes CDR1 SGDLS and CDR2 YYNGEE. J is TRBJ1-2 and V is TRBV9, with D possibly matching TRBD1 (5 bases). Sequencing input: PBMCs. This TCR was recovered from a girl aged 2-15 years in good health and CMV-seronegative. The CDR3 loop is CASSAGLKDGYTF. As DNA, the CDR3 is TGTGCCAGCAGCGCAGGGTTAAAGGATGGCTACACCTTC.